A single sample gave rise to the 26 T cell receptor beta chains below, sequenced in a study of siplizumab effects on memory and regulatory T cells. TCRdb's copy holds only in-frame clones and misses some; the assay was immunoSEQ multiplex PCR. The table has 95,000 to 100,000 clones, around 90% seen once. Sample: non-Treg CD4+ T cells sorted from blood. The receptor source for this set is a human donor in good health.

The rearrangement links TRBV7-6 to TRBJ2-3, with 11 bases matching TRBD2. CDR3 length: 16 amino acids. V lost 2 bases to trimming and J lost 3 bases; unmatched junction nucleotides: 4. CDR1 is SGHVS, CDR2 FNYEAQ, per germline. CDR3 loop: CASSLMTSGITDTQYF. In DNA form, the CDR3 reads TGTGCCAGCAGCTTAATGACTAGCGGGATAACAGATACGCAGTATTTT.

This chain links TRBV27 with TRBJ2-1; D gene uncertain. Trimming shortened V by 5 bases and J by 8 bases, and 16 bases separated the two germline ends. This CDR3 has 14 amino acids. Germline loops: CDR1 MNHEY, CDR2 SMNVEV (reference sequence). CDR3 sequence reads: CASSPPLRSHEQFF. CDR3 sequence (DNA): TGTGCCAGCAGTCCTCCACTAAGGTCCCATGAGCAGTTCTTC.

In its sample, this clone was seen a few times. In DNA form, the CDR3 reads TGTGCCATCCGTCCCGGGAGGGGGTGGACCGGGGAGCTGTTTTTT. The encoded protein is CAIRPGRGWTGELFF. The rearrangement joins TRBV10-3 to TRBJ2-2, with 8 bases aligning to TRBD2. The V and J ends lost 8 bases and 5 bases, in that order; junction bases with no gene match: 10. CDR1 ENHRY and CDR2 SYGVKD come from the germline V gene. CDR3 size: 15 residues.

The V gene is TRBV6-5, the J gene TRBJ2-7; D is undetermined. V lost 5 bases to trimming and J lost 3 bases, with 5 bases between them. From germline, CDR1 is MNHEY and CDR2 SVGAGI. This CDR3 has 11 residues. CDR3 coding DNA: TGTGCCAGCAGTCCGAGCTACGAGCAGTACTTC. This gives the protein CASSPSYEQYF.

The sample holds one count of this clone. The chain couples TRBV10-3 to TRBJ1-4; D possibly corresponds to TRBD1 (6 bases). The CDR3 loop spans 16 amino acids. The germline CDR1 and CDR2 sequences are ENHRY and SYGVKD. V was trimmed by 3 bases and J by 6 bases, leaving 17 bases between them. The CDR3 loop reads CAISEGTTGGDEKLFF. Written as DNA, the CDR3 is TGTGCCATCAGTGAAGGGACGACAGGTGGAGATGAAAAACTGTTTTTT.

V and J are TRBV5-1 and TRBJ2-1, with 12 bases aligning to TRBD1. From germline, CDR1 is SGHRS and CDR2 YFSETQ. The CDR3 totals 16 residues. With V trimmed by 3 bases and J by 5 bases, 6 bases remained unmatched. CDR3 amino acids: CASSSYRDRGHNEQFF. The CDR3 coding sequence is TGCGCCAGCAGCTCCTACCGGGACAGGGGGCACAATGAGCAGTTCTTC.

J is TRBJ2-7 and V is TRBV7-3; D not resolved. Per the germline V gene, CDR1 is SGHTA and CDR2 is FQGTGA. The germline V and J ends were trimmed by 4 bases and 8 bases, with 18 bases remaining between them. The CDR3 covers 14 residues. The CDR3 DNA reads TGTGCCAGCAGCTCCGGCACGACACTGGGGAAGCAGTACTTC. This sequence encodes CASSSGTTLGKQYF.

The CDR3 reads CASSQKVSLAGVGELFF. The CDR3 DNA is TGCGCCAGCAGTCAAAAGGTGTCCCTAGCGGGAGTCGGGGAGCTGTTTTTT. The chain has TRBV23-1 and TRBJ2-2; 10 nucleotides line up with TRBD2. TRBV23-1 is an open reading frame, and its role is uncertain. The CDR3 length is 17 residues. Trimming took 2 bases from V and 7 from J; bases not matched to a gene: 10.

Only a few counts were recorded for this clone. The chain is built from TRBV19 and TRBJ1-3; D gene unclear. The CDR3 is made up of 12 amino acids. The germline V gene has CDR1 LNHDA and CDR2 SQIVND (reference sequence). With 5 bases removed from V and 11 bases from J, the gap between germline ends came to 13 bases. The CDR3 DNA follows: TGTGCCAGTAGTGCCCGGCGGTCCGCCATATATTTT. Protein sequence: CASSARRSAIYF.

This sequence joins TRBV27 and TRBJ2-1; D uncertain. Germline assignment: CDR1 MNHEY and CDR2 SMNVEV (reference sequence). Trimming removed 6 bases at V and 7 bases at J, with 13 bases between. This CDR3 region has 13 residues. The CDR3 sequence: CASRRSRSNEQFF. CDR3 nucleotides: TGTGCCAGCAGACGAAGCCGGAGTAATGAGCAGTTCTTC.

The chain joins TRBV5-6 to TRBJ2-5; 11 bases fit TRBD1. The CDR3 loop spans 16 amino acids. V shed 6 bases, J shed 3 bases, and the junction held 10 bases outside the gene matches. Looked up from germline, CDR1 is SGHDT and CDR2 is YYEEEE. The CDR3 DNA reads as TGTGCCAGCACCGAGGTGGGACAGGGGGTCGAAGAGACCCAGTACTTC. Amino acids: CASTEVGQGVEETQYF. The whole variable domain, remainder taken from reference TRBV5-6 and TRBJ2-5, is DAGVTQSPTHLIKTRGQQVTLRCSPKSGHDTVSWYQQALGQGPQFIFQYYEEEERQRGNFPDRFSGHQFPNYSSELNVNALLLGDSALYLCASTEVGQGVEETQYFGPGTRLLVL.

The gene calls are TRBV10-3 and TRBJ2-5; TRBD1 aligns across 10 bases. Germline loops: CDR1 ENHRY, CDR2 SYGVKD. The CDR3 is made up of 16 amino acids. V trimming: 4 bases; J trimming: 4 bases; junction bases outside the gene matches: 9. Here the CDR3 reads CAISGSGTGARETQYF. CDR3 DNA: TGTGCCATCAGTGGCTCCGGGACAGGGGCCCGAGAGACCCAGTACTTC.

The chain employs TRBV5-4 and TRBJ1-2, with D hard to call. Germline CDR1 is SGHNT and CDR2 is YYREEE (reference sequence). The CDR3 runs 11 residues. The V end lost 0 bases, the J end lost 3 bases, and 0 bases lay between the germline ends. The chain's CDR3 is CASSLDYGYTF. The CDR3 DNA reads TGTGCCAGCAGCTTGGACTATGGCTACACCTTC. The whole variable domain, filled in from reference TRBV5-4 and TRBJ1-2, reads ETGVTQSPTHLIKTRGQQVTLRCSSQSGHNTVSWYQQALGQGPQFIFQYYREEENGRGNFPPRFSGLQFPNYSSELNVNALELDDSALYLCASSLDYGYTFGSGTRLTVV.

The count of this clone is one. The chain carries TRBV27 and TRBJ2-5; TRBD2 aligns across 16 bases. Germline CDR1 reads MNHEY; CDR2 reads SMNVEV (reference sequence). V shed 5 bases and J 5 bases; nucleotides not matched to a gene: 14. There are 19 residues in the CDR3. DNA for the CDR3: TGTGCCAGCAGTACCCAACTGACGGGACTAGCGGGAGGGAGGGAGACCCAGTACTTC. The encoded protein is CASSTQLTGLAGGRETQYF.

This chain uses TRBV7-9 with TRBJ1-1; D perhaps matches TRBD1 (6 bases). Trimming left V 5 bases short and J 10 bases short, with 20 bases between. The CDR3 has 14 residues. CDR1 and CDR2 (germline): SEHNR, FQNEAQ (reference sequence). DNA for the CDR3: TGTGCCAGCAGCAACTTAAACCGGGACAATCGAGCTTTCTTT. Protein sequence: CASSNLNRDNRAFF.

The CDR3 DNA reads as TGTGCCAGCAGCCGTTCAGGGTTTGGCGGTCAGCCCCAGCATTTT. It codes for CASSRSGFGGQPQHF. The genes are TRBV28 and TRBJ1-5; D possibly corresponds to TRBD1 (5 bases). CDR3 length: 15 amino acids. The V and J ends lost 6 bases and 6 bases respectively, with 18 bases between them. The germline CDR1 and CDR2 sequences are MDHEN and SYDVKM.

V and J are TRBV6-6 and TRBJ1-2; D perhaps matches TRBD1 (5 bases). In germline, CDR1 is MNHNY, CDR2 SVGAGI (reference sequence). The V and J ends lost 6 bases and 8 bases respectively, with 19 bases between them. This CDR3 has 14 amino acids. The CDR3 nucleotides read TGTGCCAGCAGCCTCGACAGAGCCGTGAGGGGCTACACCTTC. Protein sequence: CASSLDRAVRGYTF.

The chain recombines TRBV7-6 with TRBJ2-3; no firm D call. The V end lost 4 bases, the J end lost 0 bases, and 5 bases lay between the germline ends. The CDR3 runs to 13 residues. Germline V CDR1 and CDR2: SGHVS, FNYEAQ. The DNA of the CDR3 is TGTGCCAGCAGCTGGGCAAGCACAGATACGCAGTATTTT. Translation: CASSWASTDTQYF.

This rearrangement joins TRBV4-2 to TRBJ1-1; tentatively, D is TRBD1 (6 bases). The germline CDR1 and CDR2 sequences are LGHNA and YNFKEQ. V lost 4 bases, J lost 4 bases, and 16 bases lay in between. This CDR3 is built from 15 residues. The CDR3 DNA follows: TGTGCCAGCAGCCGATCCAGAGGGGGGAGCACTGAAGCTTTCTTT. Its translation: CASSRSRGGSTEAFF.

J is TRBJ1-2 and V is TRBV7-2; D is uncertain. Germline CDR1 SGHTA, CDR2 FQGNSA. The V end lost 0 bases, the J end lost 8 bases, and 10 bases lay between the germline ends. The length of the CDR3 is 13 residues. For the CDR3, the DNA is TGTGCCAGCAGCTTAGCGCGCGGTGGAGGCTACACCTTC. Residues: CASSLARGGGYTF. Full variable domain (remainder filled in from reference TRBV7-2 and TRBJ1-2): GAGVSQSPSNKVTEKGKDVELRCDPISGHTALYWYRQSLGQGLEFLIYFQGNSAPDKSGLPSDRFSAERTGGSVSTLTIQRTQQEDSAVYLCASSLARGGGYTFGSGTRLTVV.

The chain recombines TRBV10-3 with TRBJ2-7; 8 nucleotides align to TRBD1. From germline, CDR1 is ENHRY and CDR2 SYGVKD. Trimming at V came to 10 bases and at J to 0 bases, leaving 8 bases not matched to a gene. The CDR3 runs 14 residues. CDR3 residues: CASHGTGRSYEQYF. The CDR3 bases are TGTGCCAGCCACGGGACAGGCCGCTCCTACGAGCAGTACTTC.

The chain carries TRBV19 and TRBJ2-3; 10 bases map to TRBD2. The CDR3 has 16 amino acids. In germline, CDR1 is LNHDA, CDR2 SQIVND (reference sequence). Losses at the gene ends were 5 bases for V and 5 bases for J; bases not matched to a gene: 10. The CDR3 protein is CASSPSASGSGDTQYF. DNA for the CDR3: TGTGCCAGTAGTCCCTCGGCTAGCGGGAGTGGAGATACGCAGTATTTT. Based on the CDR3 plus reference TRBV19 and TRBJ2-3, the full variable domain is DGGITQSPKYLFRKEGQNVTLSCEQNLNHDAMYWYRQDPGQGLRLIYYSQIVNDFQKGDIAEGYSVSREKKESFPLTVTSAQKNPTAFYLCASSPSASGSGDTQYFGPGTRLTVL.

This chain connects TRBV30 to TRBJ2-1; possibly TRBD1 for D (6 bases). From germline, CDR1 is GTSNPN and CDR2 SVGIG (reference sequence). Trimming removed 1 base at V and 7 bases at J, with 14 bases between. CDR3 length: 14 amino acids. In DNA, the CDR3 is TGTGCCTGGAGTGCAGGACAGCCGGGAAATGAGCAGTTCTTC. Its protein product is CAWSAGQPGNEQFF.

This clone was seen a handful of times. This CDR3 is CASSLVRGEGETQYF. DNA for the CDR3: TGTGCCAGCAGCTTAGTTCGGGGAGAGGGAGAGACCCAGTACTTC. The chain couples TRBV7-2 to TRBJ2-5; D perhaps matches TRBD2 (5 bases). V lost 1 base, J lost 4 bases, and 13 bases lay in between. There are 15 residues in the CDR3. The germline V gene encodes CDR1 SGHTA and CDR2 FQGNSA.

This chain joins TRBV11-1 and TRBJ2-7, with D uncertain. The CDR3 runs 14 residues. The germline V gene encodes CDR1 SGHAT and CDR2 FQDESV (reference sequence). The ends were cut back, 1 base at V and 5 bases at J, with 12 bases in the middle. For the CDR3, the DNA is TGTGCCAGCAGCTTAGGTTCGGTCTACAACGAGCAGTACTTC. Translation: CASSLGSVYNEQYF.

The chain uses TRBV5-1 and TRBJ2-3, with 8 bases identical to TRBD2. Germline CDR1 is SGHRS and CDR2 is YFSETQ. This CDR3 is 15 amino acids long. V trimming: 0 bases; J trimming: 5 bases; junction bases outside the gene matches: 5. Written as DNA, the CDR3 is TGCGCCAGCAGCTTGGAATTAGCGGGAAAAGATACGCAGTATTTT. Its protein is CASSLELAGKDTQYF.